These 19 T cell receptor beta chains share one sample of origin, sequenced in a study of blood T cell repertoires in COVID-19. The data were produced by immunoSEQ multiplex PCR, yet TCRdb's version contains in-frame clones alone and is incomplete. The data contain about 19,000 clones, about 87% of them singletons. Sample: peripheral blood. These receptors originate from a human donor in a cohort sampled during active COVID-19.

This chain connects TRBV7-2 to TRBJ2-5, with no clear D. Germline lookup yields CDR1 SGHTA and CDR2 FQGNSA. The CDR3 runs to 13 residues. Deletions cut 0 bases from V and 2 bases from J, with 4 bases between. CDR3 nucleotide sequence: TGTGCCAGCAGCTTAGCGAGGCAAGAGACCCAGTACTTC. Translated, it gives CASSLARQETQYF.

The chain combines TRBV5-4 with TRBJ1-2, with 8 bases identical to TRBD1. Germline loops: CDR1 SGHNT, CDR2 YYREEE (reference sequence). The length of the CDR3 is 11 residues. J lost 6 bases, V lost 7 bases, and 2 bases had no gene match. CDR3 in DNA: TGTGCCAGCGACAGGGGTGATGGCTACACCTTC. As protein: CASDRGDGYTF.

This clone came up once. The genes are TRBV18 and TRBJ2-1; TRBD1 agrees at 7 bases. The CDR3 is made up of 16 amino acids. After removal of 2 bases from V and 0 bases from J, the junction contained 4 bases not matched to a gene. Germline V CDR1 and CDR2: KGHSH, LQKENI. The CDR3 sequence is CASSPWTGSSYNEQFF. The CDR3 nucleotides read TGTGCCAGCTCACCATGGACAGGCAGCTCCTACAATGAGCAGTTCTTC.

The J gene is TRBJ2-4, the V gene TRBV20-1; no reliable D call. Germline lookup yields CDR1 DFQATT and CDR2 SNEGSKA (reference sequence). CDR3 length: 14 amino acids. The ends were cut back, 3 bases at V and 7 bases at J, with 16 bases in the middle. Here the CDR3 reads CSASPRTIYNIQYF. The DNA of the CDR3 is TGCAGTGCTAGTCCTAGAACGATTTACAACATTCAGTACTTC.

The chain couples TRBV5-4 to TRBJ2-7; D is undetermined. From germline, CDR1 is SGHNT and CDR2 YYREEE (reference sequence). This CDR3 spans 13 amino acids. The V end was cut by 2 bases, the J end by 7 bases, with 13 bases between. The CDR3 sequence is CASSFTGTKEQYF. As DNA, the CDR3 is TGTGCCAGCAGCTTCACGGGTACGAAGGAGCAGTACTTC.

This clone was observed a few times. The rearrangement links TRBV19 to TRBJ2-1; D not resolved. Germline values: CDR1 LNHDA, CDR2 SQIVND (reference sequence). V lost 9 bases and J 7 bases, leaving 13 bases between the germline ends. The CDR3 spans 12 residues. The chain's CDR3 is CARVSGGNEQFF. CDR3 DNA sequence: TGTGCCAGGGTATCCGGCGGAAATGAGCAGTTCTTC. The full variable domain, its missing parts supplied by reference TRBV19 and TRBJ2-1, is DGGITQSPKYLFRKEGQNVTLSCEQNLNHDAMYWYRQDPGQGLRLIYYSQIVNDFQKGDIAEGYSVSREKKESFPLTVTSAQKNPTAFYLCARVSGGNEQFFGPGTRLTVL.

This clone was observed once. The chain has TRBV5-1 and TRBJ2-7, with D possibly matching TRBD1 (7 bases). Trimming took off 5 bases at V and 4 bases at J, with 19 bases between the two ends. CDR1 SGHRS and CDR2 YFSETQ come from the germline V gene. The CDR3 spans 15 residues. The CDR3 loop reads CASRPNTGEAYEQYF. The CDR3 DNA reads TGCGCCAGCAGACCCAATACAGGGGAGGCTTACGAGCAGTACTTC.

The chain recombines TRBV18 with TRBJ2-7, with 8 positions matching TRBD1. The CDR3 loop spans 17 amino acids. Germline CDR1 KGHSH, CDR2 LQKENI. The ends lost 0 bases at V and 5 bases at J; junction bases unmatched: 12. CDR3 coding DNA: TGTGCCAGCTCACCACCGGGGCGTGGACAGGGTGGCCACGAGCAGTACTTC. Its protein is CASSPPGRGQGGHEQYF.

CDR3 protein: CASSHLDRAQGQPQHF. The CDR3 nucleotides are TGTGCCAGCAGCCATCTGGACAGGGCCCAAGGTCAGCCCCAGCATTTT. This rearrangement joins TRBV4-2 to TRBJ1-5; 8 bases fit TRBD1. Germline V gene data show CDR1 as LGHNA and CDR2 as YNFKEQ. V shed 3 bases, J shed 6 bases, and the junction held 10 bases outside the gene matches. The CDR3 contains 16 residues.

This clone was observed once. The J gene is TRBJ2-5, the V gene TRBV5-1; 11 bases are a match to TRBD2. The junction had 5 bases not matched to a gene; V was cut back by 0 bases and J by 1 base. The germline V gene encodes CDR1 SGHRS and CDR2 YFSETQ. This CDR3 spans 17 amino acids. The CDR3 protein is CASSLGLAGGPQETQYF. CDR3 DNA: TGCGCCAGCAGCTTGGGTCTAGCGGGAGGACCCCAAGAGACCCAGTACTTC.

The V call is TRBV4-1, the J call TRBJ2-7, with D tentatively TRBD2 (5 bases). This CDR3 comprises 14 residues. Trimming cost V 7 bases and J 3 bases, with 16 bases left between them. Germline V gives CDR1 MGHRA, CDR2 YSYEKL. The CDR3 sequence: CASTSSLGNYEQYF. DNA for the CDR3: TGCGCCAGCACCTCTAGCTTGGGCAACTACGAGCAGTACTTC.

The chain uses TRBV19 and TRBJ2-2; D may be TRBD1 (6 bases). V was clipped by 7 bases and J by 4 bases, with 13 bases between them. This CDR3 has 14 residues. The V gene's germline CDR1 is LNHDA and CDR2 SQIVND (reference sequence). The CDR3 nucleotides read TGTGCCAGTATGATGGGGGCGGGCACCGGGGAGCTGTTTTTT. Translated: CASMMGAGTGELFF. Complete variable domain (other parts from reference TRBV19 and TRBJ2-2): DGGITQSPKYLFRKEGQNVTLSCEQNLNHDAMYWYRQDPGQGLRLIYYSQIVNDFQKGDIAEGYSVSREKKESFPLTVTSAQKNPTAFYLCASMMGAGTGELFFGEGSRLTVL.

The genes are TRBV2 and TRBJ2-7; tentative D call: TRBD2 (5 bases). The CDR3 covers 14 residues. Trimming removed 7 bases from V and 4 bases from J, with 17 bases in between. Per germline, CDR1 SNHLY and CDR2 FYNNEI. CDR3 nucleotide sequence: TGTGCCAGCACCAGCGGCAGAGGGAGTTACGAGCAGTACTTC. This gives the protein CASTSGRGSYEQYF.

The rearrangement uses TRBV4-1 and TRBJ2-5; 7 bases line up with TRBD2. Germline V gene data show CDR1 as MGHRA and CDR2 as YSYEKL. V lost 4 bases to trimming and J lost 3 bases; unmatched junction nucleotides: 5. The CDR3 has 14 amino acids. The CDR3 DNA follows: TGCGCCAGCAGCCGCTACACTAGCGAAGAGACCCAGTACTTC. This sequence encodes CASSRYTSEETQYF.

Concerning this clone: An end of the junction does not agree with germline; a read error may underlie this. The J gene is TRBJ2-3, the V gene TRBV7-7; TRBD2 might be the D (5 bases). CDR1 is SSHAT, CDR2 FNYEAQ, per germline (reference sequence). This CDR3 has 17 residues. CDR3 region: CASSSHPSGVSTDTQYF. CDR3 DNA: TGTGCTAGCAGCTCCCATCCCAGCGGTGTTAGCACAGATACGCAGTATTTT.

The chain recombines TRBV2 with TRBJ2-3, with 9 bases aligning to TRBD1. V lost 5 bases and J lost 1; bases outside the gene matches: 16. Germline lookup yields CDR1 SNHLY and CDR2 FYNNEI. The CDR3 loop spans 19 amino acids. The CDR3 reads CASSLSSRDRALRTDTQYF. In DNA form, the CDR3 reads TGTGCCAGCAGTCTCTCCTCCCGGGACAGGGCCTTACGCACAGATACGCAGTATTTT.

V is TRBV11-2 and J is TRBJ2-1; 12 bases map to TRBD2. The CDR3 is 15 amino acids. From germline, CDR1 is SGHAT and CDR2 FQNNGV. Germline trimming cut 2 bases from V and 8 bases from J; bases unmatched to any gene: 4. This chain's CDR3 is CASSLTTSGRDEQFF. The CDR3 nucleotides are TGTGCCAGCAGCTTAACGACTAGCGGGAGAGATGAGCAGTTCTTC.

The chain is built from TRBV10-1 and TRBJ2-4, with a possible D match to TRBD2 (7 bases). The germline V gene encodes CDR1 WNHNN and CDR2 SYGVQD (reference sequence). The V end was cut by 4 bases, the J end by 8 bases, with 12 bases between. The CDR3 is made up of 13 amino acids. The CDR3 coding sequence is TGCGCCAGCAGTGCGGGGGGCTGGGACATTCAGTACTTC. It codes for CASSAGGWDIQYF.

The DNA for the CDR3 is TGTGCCAGCAGTGAAGCAGGGGTTCAGAGCTATAATTCACCCCTCCACTTT. This translates into CASSEAGVQSYNSPLHF. The V and J genes are TRBV6-1 and TRBJ1-6, with D possibly TRBD1 on 5 matching bases. CDR1 is MNHNS, CDR2 SASEGT, per germline. Trimming cost V 0 bases and J 3 bases, with 12 bases left between them. The CDR3 loop spans 17 amino acids.